This entry concerns a single TCR beta chain. How the authors handled the data: For nucleated cells, counts were estimated from reference gene primer amplification. The repertoire was sequenced with immunoSEQ multiplex PCR; TCRdb's copy has only in-frame clones and lacks some. V and J calls and clone size are those listed in that table; D and trimming were worked out from the DNA. Of around 260,000 clones listed, roughly nine tenths were seen once; the top ten hold approximately 2%. Seattle patient enrollment occurred during active infection, with longitudinal follow-up thereafter. The data derive from a study of blood T cell repertoires in COVID-19. Study in general: Some COVID-19 samples were acute and others convalescent; all came from the United States, Italy and Spain. PBMCs, B-cell-depleted T cells, or T cells were the source of the cDNA or gDNA that made up the material.

The sample comprised peripheral blood. This sequence originates from a woman in her 30s with COVID-19, enrolled during active disease.

The CDR3 loop reads CASSSQGGIVNNEQFF. As DNA, the CDR3 is TGTGCCAGCAGCTCACAGGGGGGAATCGTAAACAATGAGCAGTTCTTC. The rearrangement links TRBV7-9 to TRBJ2-1, with 8 bases that match TRBD1. From germline, CDR1 is SEHNR and CDR2 FQNEAQ (reference sequence). Germline trimming cut 4 bases from V and 5 bases from J; bases unmatched to any gene: 10. The length of the CDR3 is 16 residues.